Listed below are T cell receptor beta chains from one sample, sequenced in a study of blood T cell repertoires in COVID-19. Some clones are missing from TCRdb's copy, which holds only in-frame ones; the method was immunoSEQ multiplex PCR. The table has hundreds of thousands of clones, around 87% seen once. Sequenced sample: PBMCs or T cells enriched from blood (not recorded which). These receptors were taken from a woman aged 45-65 years who had recovered from COVID-19. Both conserved end residues are part of each CDR3. D genes are given only for firm matches. Some rows mark clone size as missing; the rest say once, few, many or name a class of expanded clone.

v_call	d_call	clone_size	j_call	cdr3_length	cdr3_aa	cdr3_nt
TRBV2	.	few	TRBJ1-3	12	CASTSSGNTIYF	TGTGCCAGCACCAGTTCTGGAAACACCATATATTTT
TRBV24-1	.	.	TRBJ2-2	15	CATSESQGITGELFF	TGTGCCACCAGTGAAAGTCAGGGCATCACCGGGGAGCTGTTTTTT
TRBV29-1	.	once	TRBJ1-4	12	CSVSGAQEKLFF	TGCAGCGTTAGCGGGGCCCAAGAAAAACTGTTTTTT
TRBV7-9	.	.	TRBJ1-1	13	CASSFEGGTEAFF	TGTGCCAGCAGCTTCGAAGGGGGCACTGAAGCTTTCTTT
TRBV15	.	.	TRBJ2-1	14	CATAGPPSNNEQFF	TGTGCCACCGCGGGGCCTCCGTCGAACAATGAGCAGTTCTTC
TRBV19	TRBD1	.	TRBJ1-1	15	CASSPQTGGFTEAFF	TGTGCCAGTAGTCCTCAGACAGGGGGTTTCACTGAAGCTTTCTTT
TRBV15	.	few	TRBJ1-4	15	CATSRYREPNEKLFF	TGTGCCACCAGCAGGTACAGGGAGCCAAATGAAAAACTGTTTTTT
TRBV27	.	.	TRBJ2-7	13	CASRLAPLHEQYF	TGTGCCAGCAGACTAGCTCCTCTCCACGAGCAGTACTTC
TRBV15	.	.	TRBJ2-2	14	CATSRDRLGGELFF	TGTGCCACCAGCCGCGACAGGCTTGGCGGGGAGCTGTTTTTT
TRBV3-1/TRBV3-2	.	.	TRBJ1-1	14	CASSPFPGNTEAFF	TGTGCCAGCAGCCCGTTCCCAGGGAACACTGAAGCTTTCTTT
TRBV27	.	.	TRBJ2-7	11	CASSRGYEQYF	TGTGCCAGCAGCCGGGGCTACGAGCAGTACTTC
TRBV19	.	.	TRBJ1-4	15	CASGSGATANEKLFF	TGTGCCAGTGGCTCGGGAGCTACGGCTAATGAAAAACTGTTTTTT
TRBV4-1	TRBD2	.	TRBJ2-3	16	CASSQVRAGGTSTQYF	TGCGCCAGCAGCCAAGTAAGAGCGGGAGGGACGTCTACGCAGTATTTT
TRBV27	TRBD2	.	TRBJ2-1	13	CASSLTSGRHQFF	TGTGCCAGCAGTTTAACTAGCGGGAGACATCAGTTCTTC
TRBV19	.	once	TRBJ1-2	12	CASSIRGGGYTF	TGTGCCAGTAGTATTCGCGGCGGTGGCTACACCTTC
TRBV19	.	once	TRBJ1-1	14	CASSISAKNREAFF	TGTGCCAGTAGTATCTCTGCCAAAAACAGGGAAGCTTTCTTT
TRBV19	.	few	TRBJ2-3	14	CASSMSYPGDTQYF	TGTGCCAGTAGTATGTCCTACCCCGGAGATACGCAGTATTTT
TRBV7-8	.	.	TRBJ1-3	18	CASSLSVDTALSGNTIYF	TGTGCCAGCAGCTTATCTGTAGACACCGCACTCTCTGGAAACACCATATATTTT
TRBV7-9	TRBD1	.	TRBJ1-1	15	CASSPWDSMNTEAFF	TGTGCCAGCAGCCCCTGGGACAGTATGAACACTGAAGCTTTCTTT
TRBV30	TRBD2	.	TRBJ2-3	16	CACSSGRKRVTDTQYF	TGTGCCTGTTCTAGCGGGAGAAAGAGGGTCACAGATACGCAGTATTTT
TRBV2	.	.	TRBJ2-2	14	CASSERGGQGELFF	TGTGCCAGCAGTGAAAGGGGGGGACAAGGGGAGCTGTTTTTT
TRBV7-2	TRBD2	.	TRBJ2-7	15	CASSPGLARRGEQYF	TGTGCCAGCAGCCCGGGACTAGCCCGGAGGGGCGAGCAGTACTTC
TRBV7-2	.	few	TRBJ2-5	16	CASSLPDYGQEETQYF	TGTGCCAGCAGCTTACCGGATTATGGGCAGGAAGAGACCCAGTACTTC